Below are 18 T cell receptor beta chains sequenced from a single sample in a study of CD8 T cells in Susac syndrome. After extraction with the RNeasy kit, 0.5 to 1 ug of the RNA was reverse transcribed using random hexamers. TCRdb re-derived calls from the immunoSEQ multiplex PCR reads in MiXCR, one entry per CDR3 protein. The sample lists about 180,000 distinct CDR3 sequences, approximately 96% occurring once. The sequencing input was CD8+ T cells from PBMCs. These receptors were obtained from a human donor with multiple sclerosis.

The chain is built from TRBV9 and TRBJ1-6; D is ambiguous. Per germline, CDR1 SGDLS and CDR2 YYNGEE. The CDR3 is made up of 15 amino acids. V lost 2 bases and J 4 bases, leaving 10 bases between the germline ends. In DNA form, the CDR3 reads TGTGCCAGCAGCGTGGGAACGGAGTATAATTCACCCCTCCACTTT. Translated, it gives CASSVGTEYNSPLHF.

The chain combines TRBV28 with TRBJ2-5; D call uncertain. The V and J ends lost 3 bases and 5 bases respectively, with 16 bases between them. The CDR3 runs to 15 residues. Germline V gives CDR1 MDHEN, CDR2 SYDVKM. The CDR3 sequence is CASSFLTGTAETQYF. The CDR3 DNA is TGTGCCAGCAGTTTCCTCACGGGCACGGCGGAGACCCAGTACTTC.

CDR3: CASSFRGGSYNEQFF. The DNA of the CDR3 is TGTGCCAGCAGCTTCCGGGGCGGCTCCTACAATGAGCAGTTCTTC. This rearrangement joins TRBV7-8 to TRBJ2-1, with D perhaps matching TRBD1 or TRBD2 (5 bases each). Germline V gene lookup returns CDR1 SGHVS and CDR2 FQNEAQ. Trimming took 3 bases from V and 0 from J, leaving 9 bases between them. The CDR3 contains 15 residues.

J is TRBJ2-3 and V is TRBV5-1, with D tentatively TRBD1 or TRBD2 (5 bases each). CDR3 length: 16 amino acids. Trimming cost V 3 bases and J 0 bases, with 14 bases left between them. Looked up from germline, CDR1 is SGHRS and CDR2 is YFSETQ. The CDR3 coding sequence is TGCGCCAGCAGCTGGACGGGACCCGCTAGCACAGATACGCAGTATTTT. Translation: CASSWTGPASTDTQYF.

The CDR3 here is CSVDGPLADTQYF. For the CDR3, the DNA is TGCAGCGTTGACGGTCCTCTCGCAGATACGCAGTATTTT. The V and J genes are TRBV29-1 and TRBJ2-3, with D unclear. The CDR3 has 13 amino acids. V dropped 3 bases and J dropped 4 bases, with 11 bases sitting between them. The germline CDR1 and CDR2 sequences are SQVTM and ANQGSEA.

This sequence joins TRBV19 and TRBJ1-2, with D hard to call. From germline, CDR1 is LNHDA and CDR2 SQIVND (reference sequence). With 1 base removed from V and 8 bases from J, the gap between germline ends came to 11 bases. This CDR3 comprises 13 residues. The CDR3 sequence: CASSIGRLGGYTF. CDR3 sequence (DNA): TGTGCCAGTAGTATAGGTCGACTTGGAGGCTACACCTTC.

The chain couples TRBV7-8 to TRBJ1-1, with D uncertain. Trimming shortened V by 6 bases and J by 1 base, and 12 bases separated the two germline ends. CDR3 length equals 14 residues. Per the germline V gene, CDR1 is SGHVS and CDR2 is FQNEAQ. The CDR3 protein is CASSPVRGNTEAFF. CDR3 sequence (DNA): TGTGCCAGCAGTCCCGTCCGGGGGAACACTGAAGCTTTCTTT.

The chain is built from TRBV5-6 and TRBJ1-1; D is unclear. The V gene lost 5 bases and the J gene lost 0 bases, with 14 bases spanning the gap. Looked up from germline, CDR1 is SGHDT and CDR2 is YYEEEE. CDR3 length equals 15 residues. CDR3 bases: TGTGCCAGCAGTTACGGACGAACCTTGAACACTGAAGCTTTCTTT. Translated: CASSYGRTLNTEAFF.

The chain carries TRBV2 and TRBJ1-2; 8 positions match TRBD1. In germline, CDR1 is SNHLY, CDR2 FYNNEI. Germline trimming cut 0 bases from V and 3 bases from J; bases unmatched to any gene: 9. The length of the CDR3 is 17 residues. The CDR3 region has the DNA TGTGCCAGCAGTGAAGCGCTTTGGTCAGGGGGCTACTATGGCTACACCTTC. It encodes CASSEALWSGGYYGYTF.

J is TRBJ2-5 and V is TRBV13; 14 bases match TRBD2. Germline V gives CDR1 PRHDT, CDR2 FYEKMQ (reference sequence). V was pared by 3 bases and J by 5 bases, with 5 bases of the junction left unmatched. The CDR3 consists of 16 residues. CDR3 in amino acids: CASSLGLAGVTETQYF. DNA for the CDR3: TGTGCCAGCAGCTTGGGACTAGCGGGAGTGACGGAGACCCAGTACTTC. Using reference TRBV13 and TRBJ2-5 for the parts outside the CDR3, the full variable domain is AAGVIQSPRHLIKEKRETATLKCYPIPRHDTVYWYQQGPGQDPQFLISFYEKMQSDKGSIPDRFSAQQFSDYHSELNMSSLELGDSALYFCASSLGLAGVTETQYFGPGTRLLVL.

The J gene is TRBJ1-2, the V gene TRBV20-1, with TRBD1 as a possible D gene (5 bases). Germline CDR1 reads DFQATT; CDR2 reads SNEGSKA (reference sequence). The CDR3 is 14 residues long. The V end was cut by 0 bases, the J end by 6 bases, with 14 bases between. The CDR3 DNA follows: TGCAGTGCTAGAGATCCGGGACTGCTAAATGGCTACACCTTC. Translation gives CSARDPGLLNGYTF.

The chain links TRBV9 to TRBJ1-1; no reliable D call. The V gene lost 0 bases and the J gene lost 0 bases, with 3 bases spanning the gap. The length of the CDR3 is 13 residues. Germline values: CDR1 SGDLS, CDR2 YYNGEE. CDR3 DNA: TGTGCCAGCAGCGTAGAGTTGAACACTGAAGCTTTCTTT. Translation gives CASSVELNTEAFF. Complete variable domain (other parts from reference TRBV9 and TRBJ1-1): DSGVTQTPKHLITATGQRVTLRCSPRSGDLSVYWYQQSLDQGLQFLIQYYNGEERAKGNILERFSAQQFPDLHSELNLSSLELGDSALYFCASSVELNTEAFFGQGTRLTVV.

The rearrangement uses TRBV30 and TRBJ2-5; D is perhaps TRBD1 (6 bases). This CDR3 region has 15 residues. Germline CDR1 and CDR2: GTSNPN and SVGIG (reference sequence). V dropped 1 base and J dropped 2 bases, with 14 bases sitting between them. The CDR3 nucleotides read TGTGCCTGGAGTGAACAGGGACGGAGACAAGAGACCCAGTACTTC. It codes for CAWSEQGRRQETQYF.

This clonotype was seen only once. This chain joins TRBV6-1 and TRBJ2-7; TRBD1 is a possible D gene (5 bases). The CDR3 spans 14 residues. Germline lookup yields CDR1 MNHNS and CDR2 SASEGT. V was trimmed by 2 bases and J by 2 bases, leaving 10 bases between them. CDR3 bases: TGTGCCAGCAGTGAAAGGGGCCCCGCCTACGAGCAGTACTTC. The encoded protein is CASSERGPAYEQYF.

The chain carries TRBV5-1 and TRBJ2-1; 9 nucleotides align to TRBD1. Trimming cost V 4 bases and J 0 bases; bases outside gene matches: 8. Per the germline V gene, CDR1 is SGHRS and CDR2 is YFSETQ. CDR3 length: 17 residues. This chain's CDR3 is CASSPSTGGSSYNEQFF. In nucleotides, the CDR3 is TGCGCCAGCAGCCCCTCGACAGGGGGAAGCTCCTACAATGAGCAGTTCTTC. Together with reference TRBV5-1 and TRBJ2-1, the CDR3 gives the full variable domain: KAGVTQTPRYLIKTRGQQVTLSCSPISGHRSVSWYQQTPGQGLQFLFEYFSETQRNKGNFPGRFSGRQFSNSRSEMNVSTLELGDSALYLCASSPSTGGSSYNEQFFGPGTRLTVL.

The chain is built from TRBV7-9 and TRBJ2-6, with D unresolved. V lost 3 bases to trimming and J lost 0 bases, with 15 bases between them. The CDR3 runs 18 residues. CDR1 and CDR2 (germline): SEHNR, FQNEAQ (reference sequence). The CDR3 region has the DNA TGTGCCAGCAGCTTCCCAGCGTCGGTGGGCTCTGGGGCCAACGTCCTGACTTTC. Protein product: CASSFPASVGSGANVLTF.

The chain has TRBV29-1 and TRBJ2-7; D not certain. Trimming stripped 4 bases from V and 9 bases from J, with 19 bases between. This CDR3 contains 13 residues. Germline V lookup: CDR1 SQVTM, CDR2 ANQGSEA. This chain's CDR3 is CSVVVSERSWQYF. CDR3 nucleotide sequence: TGCAGCGTTGTCGTATCTGAGAGGTCGTGGCAGTACTTC.

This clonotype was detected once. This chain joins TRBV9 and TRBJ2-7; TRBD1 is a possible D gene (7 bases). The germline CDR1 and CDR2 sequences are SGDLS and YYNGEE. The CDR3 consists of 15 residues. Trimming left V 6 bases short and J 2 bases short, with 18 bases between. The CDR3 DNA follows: TGTGCCAGCACCCAGGGGGGCGGGTGGCCCTACGAGCAGTACTTC. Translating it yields CASTQGGGWPYEQYF.